The 5 T cell receptor beta chains presented below share a single source sample, sequenced in a study of T cells in Graves' hyperthyroidism and ophthalmopathy. Amplified regions were TCR beta CDR3 sequences from RNA transcripts. The primer set for the first-round RT-PCR of the TCR CDR3 was HTBI. TCRdb analysed the multiplex PCR reads with MiXCR anew, one entry per CDR3 protein. The sample has 560,000 or so distinct CDR3 sequences; around 45% are singletons. The sequenced sample consisted of peripheral blood or thyroid tissue (not recorded which). Receptors originate from a woman in her late teens or twenties with Graves' hyperthyroidism.

In DNA, the CDR3 is TGTGCCAGCAGATATTACACCGGGGAGCTGTTTTTT. Protein: CASRYYTGELFF. The chain couples TRBV7-9 to TRBJ2-2; D not resolved. Trimming cost V 6 bases and J 3 bases, with 5 bases left between them. CDR3 length: 12 residues. Per germline, CDR1 SEHNR and CDR2 FQNEAQ (reference sequence). The variable domain in full, completed from reference TRBV7-9 and TRBJ2-2, reads DTGVSQNPRHKITKRGQNVTFRCDPISEHNRLYWYRQTLGQGPEFLTYFQNEAQLEKSRLLSDRFSAERPKGSFSTLEIQRTEQGDSAMYLCASRYYTGELFFGEGSRLTVL.

This clonotype came up a few times. The V gene is TRBV29-1, the J gene TRBJ2-7; D possibly uses TRBD1 or TRBD2 (5 bases each). Trimming stripped 5 bases from V and 5 bases from J, with 16 bases between. Germline loops: CDR1 SQVTM, CDR2 ANQGSEA. The length of the CDR3 is 13 residues. CDR3 residues: CSVLGPGRNEQYF. The CDR3 DNA is TGCAGCGTTTTGGGACCCGGTAGGAACGAGCAGTACTTC.

The rearrangement links TRBV7-9 to TRBJ1-6; TRBD1 matches 7 bases. The CDR3 is 16 residues long. The V and J ends lost 4 bases and 7 bases, in that order; junction bases with no gene match: 10. Germline V gene lookup returns CDR1 SEHNR and CDR2 FQNEAQ (reference sequence). The CDR3 DNA sequence: TGTGCCAGCAGCTCAATGACAGGGATTACCAATTCACCCCTCCACTTT. This sequence encodes CASSSMTGITNSPLHF. The complete variable domain, with remaining parts taken from reference TRBV7-9 and TRBJ1-6, reads DTGVSQNPRHKITKRGQNVTFRCDPISEHNRLYWYRQTLGQGPEFLTYFQNEAQLEKSRLLSDRFSAERPKGSFSTLEIQRTEQGDSAMYLCASSSMTGITNSPLHFGNGTRLTVT.

On this clonotype: A much larger clone differs from this one at a single base, so this may be a read error. CDR3 bases: TGTGCCAGCAGCCCGTCACAGGGTTGGGCTTTCTTT. Encoded protein: CASSPSQGWAFF. This chain connects TRBV7-9 to TRBJ1-1; a possible D gene is TRBD1 (6 bases). V gave up 5 bases and J gave up 11 bases, with 15 bases separating them. This CDR3 spans 12 amino acids. CDR1 SEHNR and CDR2 FQNEAQ come from the germline V gene (reference sequence).

Comment on this clonotype: A much larger clonotype is one base distant, so this may be a read error. The V gene is TRBV15, the J gene TRBJ1-2, with TRBD1 identical over 10 bases. CDR1 is LNHNV and CDR2 is YYDKDF in the germline V gene (reference sequence). Germline trimming cut 5 bases from V and 4 bases from J; bases unmatched to any gene: 4. The CDR3 is made up of 14 amino acids. CDR3 sequence reads: CATSRDRGFYGYTF. In DNA form, the CDR3 reads TGTGCCACCAGCCGGGACAGGGGCTTCTATGGCTACACCTTC.